These 5 T cell receptor beta chains share one sample of origin, sequenced in a study of beta chain features in type 1 diabetes. Study-wide results and limits: Moderate yet significant TCRB CDR3 shortening was seen in Type 1 diabetes patients in all four CD4+ subsets.

Expressed TCRB transcripts got sequenced, as all isolated RNA was reverse transcribed. Sequencing was performed with immunoSEQ multiplex PCR; in TCRdb, only in-frame clones are kept and a portion is missing. The sample includes about 160,000 clones, 7.5% to 9.5% of them seen just once. These receptors' targets are unknown. Sequencing used central memory CD4+ T cells from blood. All receptors derive from a woman between 18 and 29 years old with type 1 diabetes.

This clone was counted between two and nine times. The rearrangement links TRBV29-1 to TRBJ2-6; D gene ambiguous. Looked up from germline, CDR1 is SQVTM and CDR2 is ANQGSEA. This CDR3 spans 14 amino acids. V lost 6 bases, J lost 1 base, and 10 bases lay in between. The CDR3 nucleotides are TGCAGCGTCGCCGAGGCTTCTGGGGCCAACGTCCTGACTTTC. Its protein product is CSVAEASGANVLTF.

This clone appeared a few times. DNA for the CDR3: TGTGCCACCAGCAGAGACAGGGACAATGAGCAGTTCTTC. This sequence encodes CATSRDRDNEQFF. J is TRBJ2-1 and V is TRBV15; possibly TRBD1 for D (5 bases). V lost 0 bases and J 5 bases, leaving 5 bases between the germline ends. The CDR3 runs 13 residues. The germline CDR1 and CDR2 sequences are LNHNV and YYDKDF (reference sequence).

This clone was counted between two and nine times. This chain uses TRBV11-3 with TRBJ1-2, with 9 bases matching TRBD1. The germline CDR1 and CDR2 sequences are SGHNT and YENEEA. Losses at the gene ends were 3 bases for V and 4 bases for J; bases not matched to a gene: 3. This CDR3 spans 14 amino acids. The CDR3 loop is CASSLGGQGYGYTF. The CDR3 DNA is TGTGCCAGCAGCTTGGGGGGACAGGGCTATGGCTACACCTTC.

This clone was seen a few times. The CDR3 sequence: CASSERTGGNYGYTF. CDR3 in DNA: TGTGCCAGCAGCGAAAGAACAGGGGGTAACTATGGCTACACCTTC. The chain combines TRBV7-6 with TRBJ1-2, with 8 positions matching TRBD1. From germline, CDR1 is SGHVS and CDR2 FNYEAQ. The J segment lost 1 base and the V segment lost 5 bases, leaving 6 bases of the junction unmatched. CDR3 length: 15 amino acids.

There are a few counts of this clone. The chain carries TRBV6-6 and TRBJ2-7, with 9 positions matching TRBD1. This CDR3 region has 14 residues. In germline, CDR1 is MNHNY, CDR2 SVGAGI (reference sequence). V was pared by 6 bases and J by 5 bases, with 8 bases of the junction left unmatched. The CDR3: CASSLRDRVDEQYF. CDR3 in DNA: TGTGCCAGCAGCCTCCGGGACAGGGTCGACGAGCAGTACTTC.